This T cell receptor beta chain was captured by sequencing in a study of blood T cell repertoires in COVID-19. Original processing notes: Amplification of reference gene primers provided the estimated nucleated cell counts. Here immunoSEQ multiplex PCR was the method, and the copy in TCRdb shows in-frame clones only, minus some. D and trimming were read from the DNA, whereas the V and J calls and clone size are those reported in that table. The table shows approximately 190,000 clones, with about 80% occurring only once. The length of the CDR3 is 16 residues. Germline CDR1 reads MNHEY; CDR2 reads SMNVEV (reference sequence). Trimming took 0 bases from V and 0 from J, leaving 11 bases between them.

This TCR derives from a man aged 40-50 years who had recovered from COVID-19. The sequenced sample was PBMCs or T cells enriched from blood (not recorded which). The chain recombines TRBV27 with TRBJ1-1; D might be TRBD1 (6 bases). The CDR3 spells CASSLSQGLVNTEAFF. The CDR3 DNA sequence: TGTGCCAGCAGTTTATCTCAGGGGTTAGTGAACACTGAAGCTTTCTTT.